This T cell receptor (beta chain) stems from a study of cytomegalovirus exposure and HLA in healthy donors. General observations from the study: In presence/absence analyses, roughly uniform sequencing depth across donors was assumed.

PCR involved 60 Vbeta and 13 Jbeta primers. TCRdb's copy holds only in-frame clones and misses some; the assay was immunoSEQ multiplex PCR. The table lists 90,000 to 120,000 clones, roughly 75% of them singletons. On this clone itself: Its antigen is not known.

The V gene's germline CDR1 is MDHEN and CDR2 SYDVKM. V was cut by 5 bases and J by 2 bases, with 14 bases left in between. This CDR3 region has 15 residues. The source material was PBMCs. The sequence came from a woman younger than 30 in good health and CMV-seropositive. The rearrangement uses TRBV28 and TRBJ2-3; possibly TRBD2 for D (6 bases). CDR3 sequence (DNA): TGTGCCAGCAGTCTAGCGTGGGTAAACACAGATACGCAGTATTTT. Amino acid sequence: CASSLAWVNTDTQYF.